The rows below give T cell receptor beta chains drawn from one sample of a study of T-cell memory formation after mild COVID-19. TCRdb analysed the 5' RACE reads with MiXCR anew, one entry per CDR3 protein. In the table there are roughly 480,000 distinct CDR3 sequences, around a quarter of which are singletons. The specimen was PBMCs or a T cell subset sorted from them (not recorded which). These receptors came from an adult woman who had mild COVID-19 (a few samples of this study predate the infection). Cell type and time point are not known. CDR3s leave out the opening cysteine and the closing phenylalanine or tryptophan. D genes are given only for firm matches. A clone size is listed for some rows: how often the clone was seen (once, few, many), or a class if it is expanded.

TRBD1,TRBJ2-3,TRBV11-3,-,ASSRDRGLTDTQY
-,TRBJ2-1,TRBV7-9,-,ASSGLDGSPHNEQF
TRBD2,TRBJ2-3,TRBV28,-,ASSSTGSGSVDTQY
TRBD1,TRBJ2-2,TRBV12-3/TRBV12-4,few,ASRIQGWTGELF
-,TRBJ2-1,TRBV9,few,ASSVNGVTNNEQF
TRBD2,TRBJ2-1,TRBV20-1,-,SARRGGAREEQF
-,TRBJ2-3,TRBV7-9,-,ASSLEIRDTQY
TRBD2,TRBJ2-1,TRBV6-2/TRBV6-3,once,ASRVRAGGFNEQF
-,TRBJ1-1,TRBV7-3,few,ASSGTLNTEAF
TRBD2,TRBJ2-3,TRBV20-1,once,SARDPLTSGGYTDTQY
TRBD1,TRBJ1-6,TRBV20-1,many,SAKSTGTGYNSPLH
-,TRBJ2-3,TRBV7-9,few,ASSLVRGGGNGDTQY
-,TRBJ1-1,TRBV7-9,few,ASTLSPEAF
-,TRBJ2-7,TRBV19,few,ASSAPDTRYEQY
TRBD1,TRBJ2-7,TRBV20-1,-,SAREAGTGAGEQY
-,TRBJ2-7,TRBV21-1,few,ASSRAPRSVGQY
-,TRBJ2-3,TRBV24-1,-,ATSVTDTQY
-,TRBJ2-1,TRBV21-1,few,ASSKLVLDRDSTYNEQF
TRBD2,TRBJ2-5,TRBV10-3,-,AISETGTSGGLQETQY
-,TRBJ1-2,TRBV20-1,-,SARASPAGFDGYT
-,TRBJ2-2,TRBV7-2,-,ASSLAPVANGGELF
-,TRBJ2-2,TRBV5-1,-,ASSWTPSTGELF
TRBD1,TRBJ2-7,TRBV30,-,AWKTGEVRSRYEQY
-,TRBJ1-1,TRBV2,-,ASSEMEAGFGEAF
-,TRBJ2-1,TRBV7-2,few,ASSPPGPNEQF
TRBD2,TRBJ2-1,TRBV3-1,few,ASSHSTSGARNEQF